This TCR beta chain was captured in a study of blood T cell repertoires in COVID-19. On the study more broadly: Sample material is recorded as cDNA or gDNA derived from T cells, B-cell-depleted T cells, or PBMCs.

This CDR3 has 13 residues. The junction had 4 bases not matched to a gene; V was cut back by 7 bases and J by 0 bases. CDR1 and CDR2 from the germline V gene are SQVTM and ANQGSEA. As processed by the authors: Scientists estimated how many nucleated cells there were by amplifying reference gene primers. TCRdb's table, derived via immunoSEQ multiplex PCR, lists solely in-frame clones and lacks some. V and J calls and clone size follow that table, whereas D and trimming were derived from the DNA. The sample yields about 240,000 clones, approximately 83% seen once. Enrolled through a virtual design, the participants were between roughly 18 and 90 years of age and came from 24 US areas. Categorization into cohorts depended on clinical history that participants reported.

The TCR was taken from a woman between 40 and 50 years old with acute COVID-19. Sequences were obtained from PBMCs or T cells enriched from blood (not recorded which). This chain connects TRBV29-1 to TRBJ2-7; 9 nucleotides align to TRBD2. The CDR3 bases are TGCAGCGCCCGGGGACTAGCCTCCTACGAGCAGTACTTC. Protein: CSARGLASYEQYF.